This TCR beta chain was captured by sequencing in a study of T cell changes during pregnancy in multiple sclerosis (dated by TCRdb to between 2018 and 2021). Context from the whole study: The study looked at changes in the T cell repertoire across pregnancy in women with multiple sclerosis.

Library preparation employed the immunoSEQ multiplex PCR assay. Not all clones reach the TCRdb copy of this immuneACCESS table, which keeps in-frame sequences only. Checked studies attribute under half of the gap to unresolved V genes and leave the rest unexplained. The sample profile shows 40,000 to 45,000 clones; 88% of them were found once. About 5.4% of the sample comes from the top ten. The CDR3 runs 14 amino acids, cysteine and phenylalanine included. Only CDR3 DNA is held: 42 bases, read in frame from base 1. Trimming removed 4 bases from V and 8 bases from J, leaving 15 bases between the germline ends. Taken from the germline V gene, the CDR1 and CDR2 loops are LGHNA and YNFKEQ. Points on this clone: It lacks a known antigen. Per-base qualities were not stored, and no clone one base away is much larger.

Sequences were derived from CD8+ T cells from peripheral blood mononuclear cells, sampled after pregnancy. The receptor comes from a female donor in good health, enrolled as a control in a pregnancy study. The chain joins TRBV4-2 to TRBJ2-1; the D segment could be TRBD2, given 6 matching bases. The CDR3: CASSLRDSNDEQFF. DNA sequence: TGTGCCAGCAGCCTCCGGGACTCTAACGATGAGCAGTTCTTC.